Following are 10 T cell receptor beta chains from one sample sequenced in a study of cytomegalovirus exposure and HLA in healthy donors. The PCR was carried out with 60 Vbeta primers and 13 Jbeta primers. The repertoire was sequenced with immunoSEQ multiplex PCR; TCRdb's copy has only in-frame clones and lacks some. Of around 150,000 clones listed, 70% to 80% are singletons. Sequencing was carried out using PBMCs. These receptors all come from a man aged 18 to 29 in good health and CMV-seropositive.

V gene TRBV6-6 combines with J gene TRBJ2-7; tentative D call: TRBD2 (6 bases). CDR1 is MNHNY, CDR2 SVGAGI, per germline (reference sequence). Deletions cut 5 bases from V and 0 bases from J, with 11 bases between. The CDR3 is made up of 14 amino acids. This CDR3 reads CASSLGGFSYEQYF. Written as DNA, the CDR3 is TGTGCCAGCAGTCTTGGGGGGTTCTCCTACGAGCAGTACTTC.

This chain connects TRBV29-1 to TRBJ1-2; D possibly corresponds to TRBD1 (5 bases). Germline V gene data show CDR1 as SQVTM and CDR2 as ANQGSEA. CDR3 length: 13 residues. The V and J ends lost 4 bases and 2 bases respectively, with 11 bases between them. The CDR3: CSVVQGRNYGYTF. CDR3 coding DNA: TGCAGCGTTGTTCAGGGCCGGAACTATGGCTACACCTTC. The full variable domain, its missing parts supplied by reference TRBV29-1 and TRBJ1-2, is SAVISQKPSRDICQRGTSLTIQCQVDSQVTMMFWYRQQPGQSLTLIATANQGSEATYESGFVIDKFPISRPNLTFSTLTVSNMSPEDSSIYLCSVVQGRNYGYTFGSGTRLTVV.

This clone was detected a few times. This chain joins TRBV6-6 and TRBJ2-7; 10 bases match TRBD1. Trimming removed 0 bases from V and 6 bases from J; junction bases left unmatched: 8. Germline V gene data show CDR1 as MNHNY and CDR2 as SVGAGI (reference sequence). CDR3 length equals 16 residues. DNA for the CDR3: TGTGCCAGCAGTTACTCGATAGGGACAGGGGCTCGCGAGCAGTACTTC. Translating it yields CASSYSIGTGAREQYF.

V and J are TRBV5-5 and TRBJ1-5; no firm D call. V dropped 1 base and J dropped 3 bases, with 5 bases sitting between them. The CDR3 contains 13 residues. Germline V gene sequence: CDR1 SGHKS, CDR2 YYEKEE (reference sequence). This CDR3 reads CASSLRYNQPQHF. The CDR3 nucleotides are TGTGCCAGCAGCTTGCGGTACAATCAGCCCCAGCATTTT.

This sequence joins TRBV9 and TRBJ1-4; no reliable D call. The CDR3 contains 15 residues. V gave up 0 bases and J gave up 3 bases, with 9 bases separating them. Germline V gene sequence: CDR1 SGDLS, CDR2 YYNGEE. The CDR3 DNA follows: TGTGCCAGCAGCGTAGGAGGGATTCCTAATGAAAAACTGTTTTTT. This codes for CASSVGGIPNEKLFF.

The V call is TRBV7-9, the J call TRBJ2-1; 10 nucleotides align to TRBD2. Germline CDR1 SEHNR, CDR2 FQNEAQ (reference sequence). Trimming removed 6 bases from V and 12 bases from J; junction bases left unmatched: 17. This CDR3 has 16 residues. CDR3 loop: CASSASGLAGVQGQFF. The CDR3 DNA reads as TGTGCCAGCAGTGCTAGTGGGCTAGCGGGAGTTCAGGGGCAGTTCTTC.

The rearrangement uses TRBV5-1 and TRBJ1-1, with 9 bases lining up with TRBD1. CDR1 and CDR2 from the germline V gene are SGHRS and YFSETQ. This CDR3 spans 16 amino acids. Trimming removed 4 bases from V and 10 bases from J; junction bases left unmatched: 17. The CDR3 here is CASSVGTRDRASGAFF. CDR3 DNA sequence: TGCGCCAGCAGCGTGGGAACCCGGGACAGGGCCTCGGGAGCTTTCTTT. Supplemented by reference TRBV5-1 and TRBJ1-1, the full variable domain reads KAGVTQTPRYLIKTRGQQVTLSCSPISGHRSVSWYQQTPGQGLQFLFEYFSETQRNKGNFPGRFSGRQFSNSRSEMNVSTLELGDSALYLCASSVGTRDRASGAFFGQGTRLTVV.

This chain joins TRBV2 and TRBJ2-7; 10 nucleotides agree with TRBD2. This CDR3 has 14 amino acids. The V segment lost 6 bases and the J segment 1 base; nucleotides outside the gene matches: 3. The V gene's germline CDR1 is SNHLY and CDR2 FYNNEI. As DNA, the CDR3 is TGTGCCAGCAGACCAGCGGGAGGGTCCTACGAGCAGTACTTC. Its translation: CASRPAGGSYEQYF. Full variable domain (rest looked up from reference TRBV2 and TRBJ2-7): EPEVTQTPSHQVTQMGQEVILRCVPISNHLYFYWYRQILGQKVEFLVSFYNNEISEKSEIFDDQFSVERPDGSNFTLKIRSTKLEDSAMYFCASRPAGGSYEQYFGPGTRLTVT.

This clone was seen just once. The chain links TRBV5-6 to TRBJ2-2; TRBD2 aligns across 7 bases. V lost 7 bases, J lost 7 bases, and 13 bases stayed unmatched. Germline CDR1 and CDR2: SGHDT and YYEEEE. This CDR3 contains 15 residues. The CDR3 region is CASRPSGLVFGELFF. CDR3 DNA sequence: TGTGCCAGCCGCCCTTCCGGACTAGTTTTCGGGGAGCTGTTTTTT.

The chain links TRBV9 to TRBJ2-7, with TRBD1 matching 8 bases. Germline V CDR1 and CDR2: SGDLS, YYNGEE. V shed 3 bases, J shed 0 bases, and the junction held 2 bases outside the gene matches. The CDR3 is 14 amino acids. The DNA for the CDR3 is TGTGCCAGCAGCGAGGACAGGGTCTCCTACGAGCAGTACTTC. Translating gives CASSEDRVSYEQYF. Combining the CDR3 with reference TRBV9 and TRBJ2-7 gives the whole variable domain DSGVTQTPKHLITATGQRVTLRCSPRSGDLSVYWYQQSLDQGLQFLIQYYNGEERAKGNILERFSAQQFPDLHSELNLSSLELGDSALYFCASSEDRVSYEQYFGPGTRLTVT.